The 20 T cell receptor beta chains below were found in one sample sequenced in a study of cytomegalovirus exposure and HLA in healthy donors (dated by TCRdb to about 2017). The method was the immunoSEQ multiplex PCR assay. For the multiplex PCR, a mixture combining 60 forward primers for TCR Vbeta segments and 13 reverse primers for TCR Jbeta segments was used. Held by TCRdb, this immuneACCESS table contains in-frame sequences only and omits some clones. Under half of the omission traces to an unresolved V gene where checked; the cause of the rest is unknown. The sample includes approximately 300,000 clones, with 70% to 90% observed a single time. The ten top clones hold approximately 2% of the sample. Sequenced sample: PBMCs. Every receptor here comes from a woman aged 40 to 50 in good health and CMV-seropositive.

The chain combines TRBV5-4 with TRBJ2-1, with D hard to call. Between the trimmed V and J ends, which lost 4 bases and 10 bases, there was a span of 18 bases. The germline V gene encodes CDR1 SGHNT and CDR2 YYREEE (reference sequence). The CDR3 loop spans 14 amino acids. CDR3 nucleotides: TGTGCCAGCAGCCCGACCACAAAGCCCGGGGAGCAGTTCTTC. It specifies CASSPTTKPGEQFF.

This clone has just a few counts. V is TRBV28 and J is TRBJ1-2, with TRBD1 matching 7 bases. Germline CDR1 and CDR2: MDHEN and SYDVKM. This CDR3 is built from 15 residues. V lost 5 bases to trimming and J lost 4 bases; unmatched junction nucleotides: 10. The CDR3 bases are TGTGCCAGCAGTCCTAGGGACAGAGGAATCTATGGCTACACCTTC. It specifies CASSPRDRGIYGYTF.

This chain connects TRBV27 to TRBJ2-2, with TRBD1 matching over 9 bases. There are 16 residues in the CDR3. Germline-derived CDR1 and CDR2 are MNHEY and SMNVEV (reference sequence). After removal of 6 bases from V and 4 bases from J, the junction contained 9 bases not matched to a gene. Written as DNA, the CDR3 is TGTGCCAGCAGCCTTGGGACAGGGCGGGCCACCGGGGAGCTGTTTTTT. It codes for CASSLGTGRATGELFF.

This clone has a handful of counts. The rearrangement links TRBV5-5 to TRBJ1-4; 8 positions agree with TRBD1. J was trimmed by 8 bases and V by 2 bases; bases with no gene match: 8. CDR3 size: 15 residues. Germline V CDR1 and CDR2: SGHKS, YYEKEE (reference sequence). CDR3 residues: CASSFPTGGSEKLFF. As DNA, the CDR3 is TGTGCCAGCAGCTTCCCCACAGGGGGTTCGGAAAAACTGTTTTTT.

The chain joins TRBV30 to TRBJ1-1; tentative D call: TRBD1 (6 bases). The CDR3 is 16 residues long. The germline CDR1 and CDR2 sequences are GTSNPN and SVGIG (reference sequence). The V end was cut by 3 bases, the J end by 1 base, with 18 bases between. CDR3 nucleotide sequence: TGTGCCTGGAGATCTAACAGGGCTTCCGCGAACACTGAAGCTTTCTTT. Protein sequence: CAWRSNRASANTEAFF.

This sequence joins TRBV6-6 and TRBJ2-5; possibly TRBD2 for D (6 bases). Matching the DNA end better, TRBJ2-7 makes the J call doubtful. Germline CDR1 and CDR2: MNHNY and SVGAGI (reference sequence). This CDR3 has 14 residues. CDR3 coding DNA: TGTGCCAGCAGTCAACCAGGAGGGGTCTACGAGCAGTACTTC. Translating gives CASSQPGGVYEQYF.

V is TRBV6-5 and J is TRBJ1-3, with TRBD1 as a possible D gene (6 bases). This CDR3 has 16 residues. From germline, CDR1 is MNHEY and CDR2 SVGAGI. V lost 0 bases and J 4 bases, leaving 13 bases between the germline ends. The CDR3 DNA follows: TGTGCCAGCAGTTACTCGGCCGGGACAATCGGAAACACCATATATTTT. Protein: CASSYSAGTIGNTIYF.

V usage is TRBV19 and J usage is TRBJ2-1; 9 bases line up with TRBD1. Germline V gives CDR1 LNHDA, CDR2 SQIVND (reference sequence). CDR3 length: 15 residues. The junction had 14 bases not matched to a gene; V was cut back by 7 bases and J by 10 bases. CDR3 sequence: CASISEGQGTGEQFF. In nucleotides, the CDR3 is TGTGCCAGTATTAGCGAGGGACAGGGTACCGGCGAGCAGTTCTTC.

This chain connects TRBV28 to TRBJ1-5; a possible D gene is TRBD1 (6 bases). The V gene's germline CDR1 is MDHEN and CDR2 SYDVKM. The CDR3 is 15 amino acids. Between the trimmed V and J ends, which lost 7 bases and 4 bases, there was a span of 17 bases. In DNA form, the CDR3 reads TGTGCCAGCACCCAGCAGGGGCAGGGGAATCAGCCCCAGCATTTT. Translated, it gives CASTQQGQGNQPQHF.

The V gene is TRBV19, the J gene TRBJ1-2, with D possibly matching TRBD1 (6 bases). CDR3 length equals 13 residues. V lost 5 bases to trimming and J lost 4 bases, with 11 bases between them. Germline V gives CDR1 LNHDA, CDR2 SQIVND (reference sequence). The CDR3 reads CASSDRPPYGYTF. CDR3 nucleotides: TGTGCCAGTAGTGACAGGCCCCCCTATGGCTACACCTTC.

This clone was detected once. The CDR3 reads CASSSSEVSSYEQYF. CDR3 in DNA: TGTGCCAGCAGCTCGAGCGAGGTCAGTTCCTACGAGCAGTACTTC. The genes are TRBV28 and TRBJ2-7; D is unresolved. V lost 6 bases and J lost 1, with 16 bases in between. The CDR3 spans 15 residues. CDR1 MDHEN and CDR2 SYDVKM come from the germline V gene.

The CDR3 region is CASSTKRRISTETQYF. The DNA of the CDR3 is TGTGCCAGCAGCACGAAACGGCGGATCTCGACAGAGACCCAGTACTTC. The chain recombines TRBV5-4 with TRBJ2-5; D is undetermined. This CDR3 contains 16 residues. Trimming shortened V by 4 bases and J by 4 bases, and 20 bases separated the two germline ends. Germline V gene sequence: CDR1 SGHNT, CDR2 YYREEE (reference sequence).

The rearrangement joins TRBV28 to TRBJ2-1; D is possibly TRBD2 (5 bases). Trimming left V 3 bases short and J 8 bases short, with 5 bases between. This CDR3 comprises 11 residues. The germline CDR1 and CDR2 sequences are MDHEN and SYDVKM. The DNA of the CDR3 is TGTGCCAGCAGTTTGCGGGATGAGCAGTTCTTC. Protein: CASSLRDEQFF.

V is TRBV2 and J is TRBJ1-2, with 11 bases aligning to TRBD1. After removal of 6 bases from V and 8 bases from J, the junction contained 8 bases not matched to a gene. CDR3 length equals 14 residues. Germline CDR1 SNHLY, CDR2 FYNNEI. In DNA, the CDR3 is TGTGCCAGCAGGACCCCGGACAGGGGGCACGGCTACACCTTC. This codes for CASRTPDRGHGYTF.

This clone was observed once. The chain combines TRBV28 with TRBJ1-5; D remains ambiguous. The germline V gene has CDR1 MDHEN and CDR2 SYDVKM. V lost 3 bases and J lost 0, with 12 bases in between. The CDR3 is made up of 16 amino acids. In DNA, the CDR3 is TGTGCCAGCAGTTTGACGGGATTATATAGCAATCAGCCCCAGCATTTT. The encoded protein is CASSLTGLYSNQPQHF.

This clone was counted once. The CDR3 DNA reads as TGTGCCAGCAGTCCCACAGGGAATCCTGAAGCTTTCTTT. Its translation: CASSPTGNPEAFF. J is TRBJ1-1 and V is TRBV6-5; D possibly corresponds to TRBD1 (6 bases). This CDR3 has 13 amino acids. Trimming took off 5 bases at V and 6 bases at J, with 13 bases between the two ends. The germline V gene encodes CDR1 MNHEY and CDR2 SVGAGI.

The J gene is TRBJ2-7, the V gene TRBV18, with TRBD2 matching over 10 bases. The CDR3 runs to 14 residues. Trimming removed 8 bases from V and 0 bases from J; junction bases left unmatched: 4. CDR1 and CDR2 from the germline V gene are KGHSH and LQKENI. CDR3 protein: CASAVAGGSYEQYF. DNA for the CDR3: TGTGCCAGCGCCGTAGCGGGAGGCTCCTACGAGCAGTACTTC.

This clone turned up a few times. The chain recombines TRBV7-3 with TRBJ2-2; 11 bases are shared with TRBD2. The CDR3 is 17 residues long. The germline gives CDR1 SGHTA, CDR2 FQGTGA. Trimming at V came to 2 bases and at J to 6 bases, leaving 8 bases not matched to a gene. The CDR3 protein is CASSLSRPGLAAGELFF. The CDR3 DNA is TGTGCCAGCAGCTTATCTCGACCGGGACTAGCGGCCGGGGAGCTGTTTTTT. The full variable domain, completed using reference TRBV7-3 and TRBJ2-2, is GAGVSQTPSNKVTEKGKYVELRCDPISGHTALYWYRQSLGQGPEFLIYFQGTGAADDSGLPNDRFFAVRPEGSVSTLKIQRTERGDSAVYLCASSLSRPGLAAGELFFGEGSRLTVL.

The chain recombines TRBV15 with TRBJ2-5, with D possibly TRBD2 on 5 matching bases. V gave up 0 bases and J gave up 6 bases, with 11 bases separating them. Looked up from germline, CDR1 is LNHNV and CDR2 is YYDKDF (reference sequence). This CDR3 is built from 14 residues. The CDR3 here is CATSRDLGEQTQYF. Here the CDR3 DNA reads TGTGCCACCAGCAGAGATCTCGGGGAACAGACCCAGTACTTC. The complete variable domain, with remaining parts taken from reference TRBV15 and TRBJ2-5, reads DAMVIQNPRYQVTQFGKPVTLSCSQTLNHNVMYWYQQKSSQAPKLLFHYYDKDFNNEADTPDNFQSRRPNTSFCFLDIRSPGLGDTAMYLCATSRDLGEQTQYFGPGTRLLVL.

The chain recombines TRBV11-2 with TRBJ2-2, with D maybe TRBD2 (6 bases). V was clipped by 5 bases and J by 2 bases, with 15 bases between them. The CDR3 totals 16 residues. Germline V gives CDR1 SGHAT, CDR2 FQNNGV. The CDR3 DNA reads as TGTGCCAGCAGCCCAGACGCGGGATTCAACACCGGGGAGCTGTTTTTT. Translation gives CASSPDAGFNTGELFF.